This T cell receptor beta chain comes out of a study of early T cells in non-severe SARS-CoV-2 infection. Turning to the study itself: Sequencing input comprised bulk RNA from unsorted whole blood; chain pairing was not available.

Many counts were recorded for this clonotype. Germline V gene lookup returns CDR1 SGHVS and CDR2 FQNEAQ. Unmatched junction bases numbered 9, after V lost 5 bases and J lost 0 bases. This CDR3 has 16 residues. Separate cDNA molecules each had unique molecular identifiers attached to them. Using its own MiXCR run on the 5' RACE reads, TCRdb lists one record per CDR3 protein. Among about 69,000 distinct CDR3 sequences listed, roughly 4.9% were seen once. This sequence was found in an adult who was a healthcare worker with PCR-confirmed SARS-CoV-2 infection or an uninfected control (not recorded which). The donor label of this sample is uncertain. This sequence joins TRBV7-8 and TRBJ1-1, with 7 bases that match TRBD1. Source: whole blood, taken at baseline. CDR3 DNA: TGTGCCAGCAGCCGTTCTAACAGGGGTTTGAACACTGAAGCTTTCTTT. Amino acid sequence: CASSRSNRGLNTEAFF.